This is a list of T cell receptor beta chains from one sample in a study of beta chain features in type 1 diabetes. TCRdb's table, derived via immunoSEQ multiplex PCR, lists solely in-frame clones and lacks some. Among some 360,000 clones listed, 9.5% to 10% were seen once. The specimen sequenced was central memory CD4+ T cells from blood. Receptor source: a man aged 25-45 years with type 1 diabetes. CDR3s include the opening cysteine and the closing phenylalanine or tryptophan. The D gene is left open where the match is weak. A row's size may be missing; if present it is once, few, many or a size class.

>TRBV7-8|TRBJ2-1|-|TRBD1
CASSLDRGPYNEQFF
TGTGCCAGCAGCTTAGACAGGGGGCCTTACAATGAGCAGTTCTTC
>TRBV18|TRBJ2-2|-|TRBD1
CASSPTGDYTGELFF
TGTGCCAGCTCACCGACAGGGGACTACACCGGGGAGCTGTTTTTT
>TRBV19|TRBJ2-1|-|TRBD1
CASSTPGTGAVNEQFF
TGTGCCAGTAGTACACCCGGGACAGGGGCGGTCAATGAGCAGTTCTTC
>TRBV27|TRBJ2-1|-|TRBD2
CASRGLAGHYNEQFF
TGTGCCAGCAGGGGACTAGCGGGACACTACAATGAGCAGTTCTTC
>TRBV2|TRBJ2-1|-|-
CASSVGRAYNEQFF
TGTGCCAGCAGTGTTGGCAGAGCCTACAATGAGCAGTTCTTC
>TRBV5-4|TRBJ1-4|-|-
CASRSAQNVGEKLFF
TGTGCCAGCAGATCAGCTCAGAACGTCGGTGAAAAACTGTTTTTT
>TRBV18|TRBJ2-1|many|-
CASSPNRDTPNEQFF
TGTGCCAGCTCACCAAATCGGGACACCCCCAATGAGCAGTTCTTC
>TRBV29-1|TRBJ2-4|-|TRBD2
CSVGTSGGGWIQYF
TGCAGCGTTGGGACTAGCGGGGGCGGATGGATTCAGTACTTC
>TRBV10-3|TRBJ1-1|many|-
CAISGEGVGVTFF
TGTGCCATCAGTGGCGAGGGAGTAGGAGTGACTTTCTTT
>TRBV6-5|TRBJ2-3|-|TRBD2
CASRERGAGTDTQYF
TGTGCCAGCAGGGAGCGGGGAGCGGGCACAGATACGCAGTATTTT
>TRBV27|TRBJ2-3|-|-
CASSPGHPRGDTQYF
TGTGCCAGCAGTCCCGGCCATCCACGAGGAGATACGCAGTATTTT
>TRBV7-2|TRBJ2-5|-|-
CASSPSPNGETQYF
TGTGCCAGCAGCCCGTCCCCCAATGGAGAGACCCAGTACTTC
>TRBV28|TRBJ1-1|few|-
CASALRAAAEAFF
TGTGCCAGCGCCCTTAGGGCAGCGGCCGAAGCTTTCTTT
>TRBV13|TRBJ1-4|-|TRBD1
CASSPGQGGEKLFF
TGTGCCAGCAGCCCGGGACAGGGAGGTGAAAAACTGTTTTTT
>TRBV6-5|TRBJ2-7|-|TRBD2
CASSPQSGSAYEQYF
TGTGCCAGCAGTCCCCAGAGCGGGAGCGCGTACGAGCAGTACTTC
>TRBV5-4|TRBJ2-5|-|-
CASRTGTEETQYF
TGTGCCAGCAGGACCGGGACGGAAGAGACCCAGTACTTC
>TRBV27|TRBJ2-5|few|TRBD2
CASSLGLAGAGETQYF
TGTGCCAGCAGTTTAGGACTAGCGGGAGCGGGAGAGACCCAGTACTTC
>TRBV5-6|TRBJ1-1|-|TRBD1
CASSYGTGMNTEAFF
TGTGCCAGCAGCTATGGGACAGGAATGAACACTGAAGCTTTCTTT
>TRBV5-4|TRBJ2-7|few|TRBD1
CASSSRTGDNEQYF
TGTGCCAGCAGCTCCAGGACAGGGGACAACGAGCAGTACTTC
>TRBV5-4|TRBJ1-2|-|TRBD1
CASSRGQVSNYGYTF
TGTGCCAGCAGCCGGGGACAGGTATCTAACTATGGCTACACCTTC
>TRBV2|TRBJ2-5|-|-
CASGIRDETQYF
TGTGCCAGCGGCATCCGGGACGAGACCCAGTACTTC
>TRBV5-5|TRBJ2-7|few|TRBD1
CASSFGTGWDEQYF
TGTGCCAGCAGCTTCGGGACAGGGTGGGACGAGCAGTACTTC
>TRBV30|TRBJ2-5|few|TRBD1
CAWDRQGARETQYF
TGTGCCTGGGACCGACAGGGGGCCCGAGAGACCCAGTACTTC
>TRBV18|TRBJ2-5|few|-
CASSPRATVQETQYF
TGTGCCAGCTCACCAAGGGCTACGGTCCAAGAGACCCAGTACTTC
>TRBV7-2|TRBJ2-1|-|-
CASSLDDRQKQFF
TGTGCCAGCAGCTTAGATGATAGACAGAAACAGTTCTTC
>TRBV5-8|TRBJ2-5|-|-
CASSLTQETQYF
TGTGCCAGCAGCTTAACTCAAGAGACCCAGTACTTC
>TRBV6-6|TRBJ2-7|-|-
CASSIGPGGAEQYF
TGTGCCAGCAGCATCGGGCCCGGCGGGGCCGAGCAGTACTTC
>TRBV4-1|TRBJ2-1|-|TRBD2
CASSPGTSGAYNEQFF
TGCGCCAGCAGCCCGGGGACTAGCGGGGCCTACAATGAGCAGTTCTTC
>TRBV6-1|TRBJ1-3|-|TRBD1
CASSLGTASGNTIYF
TGTGCCAGCAGCCTCGGGACAGCTTCTGGAAACACCATATATTTT